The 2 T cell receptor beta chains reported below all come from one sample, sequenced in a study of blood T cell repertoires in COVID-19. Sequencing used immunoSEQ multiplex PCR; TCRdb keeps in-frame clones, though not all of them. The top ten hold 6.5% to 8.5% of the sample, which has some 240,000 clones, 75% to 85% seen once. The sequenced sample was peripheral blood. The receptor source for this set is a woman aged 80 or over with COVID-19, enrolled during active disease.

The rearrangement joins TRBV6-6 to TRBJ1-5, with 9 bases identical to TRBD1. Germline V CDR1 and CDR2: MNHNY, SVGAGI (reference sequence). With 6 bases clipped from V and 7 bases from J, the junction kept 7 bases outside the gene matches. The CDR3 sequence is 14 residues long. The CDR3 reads CASSSGTGNQPQHF. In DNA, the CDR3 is TGTGCCAGCAGCTCCGGGACAGGGAACCAGCCCCAGCATTTT.

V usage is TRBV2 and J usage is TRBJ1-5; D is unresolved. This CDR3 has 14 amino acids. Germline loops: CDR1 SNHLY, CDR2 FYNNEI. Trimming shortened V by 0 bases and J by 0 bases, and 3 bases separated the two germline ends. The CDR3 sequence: CASSEASSNQPQHF. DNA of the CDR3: TGTGCCAGCAGTGAAGCGAGTAGCAATCAGCCCCAGCATTTT.